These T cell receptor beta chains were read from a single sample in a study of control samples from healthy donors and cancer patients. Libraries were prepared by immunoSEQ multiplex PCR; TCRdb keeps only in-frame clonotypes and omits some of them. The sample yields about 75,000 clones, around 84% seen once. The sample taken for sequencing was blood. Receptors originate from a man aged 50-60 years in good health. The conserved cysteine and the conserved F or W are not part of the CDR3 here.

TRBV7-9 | ASSFPGVSGNTIY
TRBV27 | ASSLGVGEQY
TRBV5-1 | ASSSGASGSSED
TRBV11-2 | ASSLRLAENNEQF
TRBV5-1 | ASSQQGLDGYT
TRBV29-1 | SVKTGDTEAF
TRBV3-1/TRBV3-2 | ASSQEGRIYELF
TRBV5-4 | ASSRQSGGTSSYEQY
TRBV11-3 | ASSPGFEGTKAYEQY
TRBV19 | ATQKGGQKNEKLF
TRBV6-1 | ASGQNSPLH
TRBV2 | ASSESPPSRGTQY
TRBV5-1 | ASSLGAGATDTQY
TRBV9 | ASSPLAGANTEAF
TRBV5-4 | ASSLRTGTYNEQF
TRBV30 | ANEIGGNYGYT
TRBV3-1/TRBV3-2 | ASSPGGVERRGYGYT
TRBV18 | ASSPQSGLNTGELF
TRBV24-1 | ATSGSVGPLH
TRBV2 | ATLRVAGSYNEQF
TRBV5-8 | ASRPAGDTQY
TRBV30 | ARSTGIGSPLH
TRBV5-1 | ASSLGQGHYGYT
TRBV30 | AWSPPGGPYNEQF
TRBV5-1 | ASSLQGAAYGYT
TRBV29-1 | SAVDRGYHGYT
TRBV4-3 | ASSQDSGGLSGANVLT
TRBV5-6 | ASSRPGQSYEQY
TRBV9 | ASSPGIPYEQY
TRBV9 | ASSVALADNEQF
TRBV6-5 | ASRTGTDTKQY
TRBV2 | ASSEAVLAGVSYNEQF
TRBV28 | ASSLEGFDYGYT
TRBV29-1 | SGRLRGEQY
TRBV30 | AGSSYNEQF
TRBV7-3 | ASSRTGTSTDTQY